What follows are 14 T cell receptor beta chains derived from one specimen sequenced in a study of molecular identifiers for immune sequencing clone quantification. TCRdb processed the PCR reads anew with MiXCR; each CDR3 protein has one entry. The data show approximately 41,000 distinct CDR3 sequences, 15% to 20% seen once. Sequenced material: naive CD8+ T cells from blood, with Jurkat cell RNA spiked in. Subset specified: FACS-sorted CD8+CD4-CCR7+CD45RA+ naive T cells. These receptors were taken from a human donor in good health. Some libraries in this study had Jurkat cell RNA spiked in.

This clonotype has ten or more counts. The V call is TRBV20-1, the J call TRBJ1-2, with 9 bases lining up with TRBD1. The V and J ends lost 0 bases and 0 bases, in that order; junction bases with no gene match: 17. Germline values: CDR1 DFQATT, CDR2 SNEGSKA (reference sequence). The CDR3 length is 20 residues. Here the CDR3 reads CSARDIAGQTGGKTNYGYTF. CDR3 DNA: TGCAGTGCTAGAGATATCGCGGGCCAGACAGGGGGGAAAACTAACTATGGCTACACCTTC.

This clonotype was recorded at least ten times. The rearrangement links TRBV27 to TRBJ2-4; no clear D. The CDR3 covers 14 residues. The germline V and J ends were trimmed by 7 bases and 5 bases, with 15 bases remaining between them. Germline V gene lookup returns CDR1 MNHEY and CDR2 SMNVEV (reference sequence). In nucleotides, the CDR3 is TGTGCCAGCAACTCTCTCCTAAGCGAAAACATTCAGTACTTC. This sequence encodes CASNSLLSENIQYF.

This clonotype was counted many times. The rearrangement uses TRBV3-1 and TRBJ1-1; 9 nucleotides match TRBD1. The CDR3 sequence is 15 residues long. Germline V lookup: CDR1 LGHDT, CDR2 YNNKEL (reference sequence). Trimming removed 2 bases from V and 6 bases from J; junction bases left unmatched: 7. CDR3 bases: TGTGCCAGCAGCCAACAGGGACAGGGTCATTCTGAAGCTTTCTTT. Its protein product is CASSQQGQGHSEAFF.

This clonotype has at least ten counts. The chain joins TRBV19 to TRBJ2-7; no clear D. The CDR3 loop spans 14 amino acids. V gave up 1 base and J gave up 2 bases, with 9 bases separating them. The germline V gene has CDR1 LNHDA and CDR2 SQIVND (reference sequence). The DNA of the CDR3 is TGTGCCAGTAGTATAGCCGCACGGACCTACGAGCAGTACTTC. Its protein product is CASSIAARTYEQYF.

This clonotype was picked up a small number of times. A read error may explain this, as a much larger clone is one base away. The CDR3 spells CASSEGDRAVNTEAFF. Written as DNA, the CDR3 is TGCGCCAGCAGCGAGGGGGACAGGGCGGTGAACACTGAAGCTTTCTTT. The rearrangement links TRBV4-3 to TRBJ1-1, with 9 bases fitting TRBD1. There are 16 residues in the CDR3. Losses at the gene ends were 5 bases for V and 0 bases for J; bases not matched to a gene: 7. CDR1 is LGHNA, CDR2 YSLEER, per germline.

The rearrangement uses TRBV29-1 and TRBJ2-3, with unresolved D. The CDR3 spans 14 residues. V dropped 8 bases and J dropped 1 base, with 16 bases sitting between them. Germline V gives CDR1 SQVTM, CDR2 ANQGSEA. CDR3 nucleotides: TGCAGCCTTAAGGAGTTCTCCGGCACAGATACGCAGTATTTT. Residues: CSLKEFSGTDTQYF.

This clonotype was recorded many times. V usage is TRBV4-1 and J usage is TRBJ2-1; D possibly corresponds to TRBD2 (5 bases). Per germline, CDR1 MGHRA and CDR2 YSYEKL. This CDR3 spans 15 amino acids. Trimming took 1 base from V and 4 from J, leaving 11 bases between them. The chain's CDR3 is CASSQAGSEYNEQFF. CDR3 nucleotides: TGCGCCAGCAGCCAAGCGGGAAGCGAGTACAATGAGCAGTTCTTC.

The chain is built from TRBV7-9 and TRBJ2-7; D not certain. Germline V gene lookup returns CDR1 SEHNR and CDR2 FQNEAQ (reference sequence). Between the trimmed V and J ends, which lost 2 bases and 6 bases, there was a span of 8 bases. This CDR3 contains 12 residues. In DNA form, the CDR3 reads TGTGCCAGCAGCTTATCCCATCCCGAGCAGTACTTC. This gives the protein CASSLSHPEQYF.

By sample fraction, this clonotype is medium-sized. The gene calls are TRBV7-2 and TRBJ2-3; D uncertain. V lost 1 base, J lost 6 bases, and 8 bases lay in between. Germline-derived CDR1 and CDR2 are SGHTA and FQGNSA. There are 13 residues in the CDR3. CDR3 nucleotides: TGTGCCAGCAGCTTAGTGCCCTCGGATACGCAGTATTTT. As protein: CASSLVPSDTQYF.

This clonotype was seen ten or more times. The genes are TRBV28 and TRBJ2-7; 7 bases match TRBD2. This CDR3 is built from 15 residues. CDR1 and CDR2 (germline): MDHEN, SYDVKM. V lost 4 bases and J lost 2; bases outside the gene matches: 8. The CDR3 protein is CASSSPGSGPYEQYF. The CDR3 coding sequence is TGTGCCAGCAGTTCCCCGGGTAGCGGGCCCTACGAGCAGTACTTC.

This clonotype came up a few times. This may arise from a read error, as a much more abundant clone is one base away. The gene calls are TRBV24-1 and TRBJ2-7, with 7 bases identical to TRBD2. In germline, CDR1 is KGHDR, CDR2 SFDVKD. V shed 7 bases and J 6 bases; nucleotides not matched to a gene: 8. The CDR3 has 13 amino acids. The CDR3 sequence is CATRLGGSPEQYF. DNA for the CDR3: TGTGCCACCAGGTTGGGCGGGAGTCCCGAGCAGTACTTC.

The sample holds many counts of this clonotype. The gene calls are TRBV6-4 and TRBJ2-2, with TRBD2 matching over 11 bases. CDR1 is MRHNA and CDR2 is SNTAGT in the germline V gene. The CDR3 covers 15 residues. V dropped 8 bases and J dropped 4; count of bases not matched to a gene: 6. The CDR3 DNA sequence: TGTGCCAGCTCGCGGACTAGCGGGTCCACCGGGGAGCTGTTTTTT. It yields the protein CASSRTSGSTGELFF.

This clonotype appeared many times. V and J are TRBV4-1 and TRBJ2-7; tentatively, D is TRBD2 (6 bases). Germline CDR1 and CDR2: MGHRA and YSYEKL. This CDR3 spans 15 amino acids. Trimming took 4 bases from V and 4 from J, leaving 17 bases between them. CDR3 in DNA: TGCGCCAGCAGCCTGGCGGCACCGGGGAGGTACGAGCAGTACTTC. Amino acids: CASSLAAPGRYEQYF.

Details on this clonotype: Possible read error: a much larger clone is one base away. This rearrangement joins TRBV19 to TRBJ2-1; TRBD1 might be the D (6 bases). Per germline, CDR1 LNHDA and CDR2 SQIVND (reference sequence). This CDR3 has 16 amino acids. The chain's CDR3 is CATGRAGAFGYNERFF. The CDR3 DNA sequence: TGTGCCACGGGTAGGGCAGGGGCCTTTGGGTACAATGAGCGGTTCTTC.